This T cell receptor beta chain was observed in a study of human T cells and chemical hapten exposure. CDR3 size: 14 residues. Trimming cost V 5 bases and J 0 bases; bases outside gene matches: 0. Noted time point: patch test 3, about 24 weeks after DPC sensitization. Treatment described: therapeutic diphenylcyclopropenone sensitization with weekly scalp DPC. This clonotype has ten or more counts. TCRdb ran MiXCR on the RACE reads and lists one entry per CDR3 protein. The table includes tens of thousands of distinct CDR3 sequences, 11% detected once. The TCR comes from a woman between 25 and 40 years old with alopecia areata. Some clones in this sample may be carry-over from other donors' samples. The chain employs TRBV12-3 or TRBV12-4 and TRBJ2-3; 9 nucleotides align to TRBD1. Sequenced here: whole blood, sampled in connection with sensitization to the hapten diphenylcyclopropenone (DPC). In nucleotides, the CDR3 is TGTGCCAGCAGTGGACAGGGGAGCACAGATACGCAGTATTTT. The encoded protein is CASSGQGSTDTQYF.